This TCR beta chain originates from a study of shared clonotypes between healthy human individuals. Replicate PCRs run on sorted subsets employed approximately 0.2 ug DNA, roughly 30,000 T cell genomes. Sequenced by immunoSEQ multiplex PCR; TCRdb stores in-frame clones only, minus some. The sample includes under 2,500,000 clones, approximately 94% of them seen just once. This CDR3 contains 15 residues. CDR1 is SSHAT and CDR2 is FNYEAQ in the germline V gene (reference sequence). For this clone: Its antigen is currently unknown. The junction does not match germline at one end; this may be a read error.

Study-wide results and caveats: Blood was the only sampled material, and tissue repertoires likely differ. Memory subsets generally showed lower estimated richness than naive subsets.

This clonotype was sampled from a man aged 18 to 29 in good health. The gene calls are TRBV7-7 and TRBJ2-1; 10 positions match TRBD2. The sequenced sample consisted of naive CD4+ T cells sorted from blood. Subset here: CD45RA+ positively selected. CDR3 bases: TGTGCTAGCAGCACGGGACTAGCGACCTACAATGAGCAGTTCTTC. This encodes CASSTGLATYNEQFF.